A selection of T cell receptor beta chains follows, all from one sample in a study of response to subunit inactivated influenza vaccine. TCRdb reprocessed the RT-PCR reads via MiXCR and lists one record per CDR3 protein. In the table there are under 550,000 distinct CDR3 sequences, about 8% of which are singletons. This sample comprised PBMCs from blood, obtained approximately 25 months after vaccination. The receptors stem from a man aged 50 to 69 who received an inactivated influenza vaccine. Both conserved end residues are part of each CDR3. D genes are given only for firm matches. The size field is filled for only some rows; it gives once, few, many or a size class.

>TRBJ2-7|TRBV3-1|NA|TRBD2
TGTGCCAGCAGCCCCGGGACTAGGGGTTGGAGGCGGGACTACGAGCAGTACTTC
CASSPGTRGWRRDYEQYF
>TRBJ2-1|TRBV7-8|NA|TRBD2
TGTGCCAGCAGCTTAATTCTCGGGACTAGCGGAAGCTCCTACAATGAGCAGTTCTTC
CASSLILGTSGSSYNEQFF
>TRBJ2-2|TRBV6-2/TRBV6-3|NA|NA
TGTGCCAGCAGTTACTGGCGGGGGAACACCGGGGAGCTGTTTTTT
CASSYWRGNTGELFF
>TRBJ2-1|TRBV7-2|NA|TRBD2
TGTGCCAGCAGCGTTAGCGGGGGGGACTACAATGAGCAGTTCTTC
CASSVSGGDYNEQFF
>TRBJ2-2|TRBV5-5|NA|NA
TGTGCCAGCAGCTTGGGTAGTGGGGCGGCCGGGGAGCTGTTTTTT
CASSLGSGAAGELFF
>TRBJ1-1|TRBV5-1|many|NA
TGCGCCAGCAGCTCCCCGGGGAAGGACACTGAAGCTTTCTTT
CASSSPGKDTEAFF
>TRBJ2-1|TRBV7-8|few|TRBD1
TGTGCCAGCAGCACCGGACAGGCCGAGCAGTTCTTC
CASSTGQAEQFF
>TRBJ2-2|TRBV5-1|few|NA
TGCGCCAGCAGCACGGGACCGCCGAACACCGGGGAGCTGTTTTTT
CASSTGPPNTGELFF
>TRBJ1-2|TRBV7-2|NA|NA
TGTGCCAGCAGCTTAGAACAAACGTTCGGCTACTCCTTC
CASSLEQTFGYSF
>TRBJ2-3|TRBV20-1|NA|TRBD2
TGCAGTGCTAGAGTACTCCCGGCTAGCGGCCTGACAGATACGCAGTATTTT
CSARVLPASGLTDTQYF
>TRBJ2-7|TRBV28|NA|NA
TGTGCCAGCAGAACCCAGCAAAGTCGGGAGCAGTACTTC
CASRTQQSREQYF
>TRBJ2-7|TRBV10-3|NA|TRBD1
TGTGCCATCAGTGGTACAGGGGGCGGTTCCTTGGGGCAGTACTTC
CAISGTGGGSLGQYF
>TRBJ2-7|TRBV30|many|NA
TGTGCCTGGAGTGTTGGGGGGACGTACTACGAGCAGTACTTC
CAWSVGGTYYEQYF
>TRBJ1-6|TRBV21-1|few|NA
TGTGCCAGCAGCAGAGGGCCTATTTCACCCCTCCACTTT
CASSRGPISPLHF
>TRBJ2-1|TRBV7-9|few|TRBD1
TGTGCCAGCAGCAGACAGGGGGCGGTATTCAATGAGCAGTTCTTC
CASSRQGAVFNEQFF
>TRBJ2-2|TRBV7-9|many|NA
TGTGCCAGCAGCCTCCTCCCGGCTGGGAGCGGGGAGCTGTTTTTT
CASSLLPAGSGELFF
>TRBJ1-2|TRBV6-1|NA|NA
TGTGCCAGCAGTGAGTCAAGAGATGGCTACACCTTC
CASSESRDGYTF
>TRBJ1-2|TRBV28|NA|TRBD1
TGTGCCAGCAGTTTCGGACAGGGGGCGGTCGGTGGTGGCTACACCTTC
CASSFGQGAVGGGYTF
>TRBJ2-1|TRBV12-3/TRBV12-4|NA|NA
TGTGCCAGCAGTTTTGGACCACACCTCCGCAATGAGCAGTTCTTC
CASSFGPHLRNEQFF
>TRBJ2-5|TRBV11-2|many|TRBD2
TGTGCCAGCAGCTTAGAGGCGGGACTAGCGGGTGAGACCCAGTACTTC
CASSLEAGLAGETQYF
>TRBJ2-6|TRBV6-4|NA|NA
TGTGCCAGCAGTGAGTCGGTTTGGCTATCTGGGGCCAACGTCCTGACTTTC
CASSESVWLSGANVLTF
>TRBJ2-2|TRBV12-3/TRBV12-4|NA|NA
TGTGCCAGCAGTTTTTTAGGGCCGAACACCGGGGAGCTGTTTTTT
CASSFLGPNTGELFF
>TRBJ1-4|TRBV3-1|many|TRBD1
TGTGCCAGCAGCGCGACAGGGGCAACTAATGAAAAACTGTTTTTT
CASSATGATNEKLFF
>TRBJ2-3|TRBV7-3|few|TRBD2
TGTGCCAGCTGTTTAACGCGGAGTGGGACTAGCCGCACAGATACGCAGTATTTT
CASCLTRSGTSRTDTQYF
>TRBJ1-4|TRBV7-6|many|TRBD1
TGTGCCAGCAGTGGGACAGCAACTAATGAAAAACTGTTTTTT
CASSGTATNEKLFF
>TRBJ1-5|TRBV7-2|many|NA
TGTGCCAGCAGCTTAGCTACAGCTCCCAATCAGCCCCAGCATTTT
CASSLATAPNQPQHF
>TRBJ1-2|TRBV5-5|few|NA
TGTGCCAGCAGCTTTAGACAGTATTCTTTTGGCTACACCTTC
CASSFRQYSFGYTF
>TRBJ1-2|TRBV20-1|many|NA
TGCAGTGCTGTGGACATGTCTGTCTATGGCTACACCTTC
CSAVDMSVYGYTF
>TRBJ1-3|TRBV20-1|few|NA
TGCCCAAACGTAACGGCGGGAAACACCATATATTTT
CPNVTAGNTIYF
>TRBJ2-1|TRBV20-1|few|NA
TGCAGTGCTAGCGAGGGGGCGGGGGGTCTCAATGAGCAGTTCTTC
CSASEGAGGLNEQFF
>TRBJ2-5|TRBV24-1|many|NA
TGTGCCACCAGTGACCCGGACGGGCTCCAAGAGACCCAGTACTTC
CATSDPDGLQETQYF
>TRBJ2-2|TRBV6-5|NA|NA
TGTGCCAGCAGGTCCTCGGGCGGGATTGAGCTGTTTTTT
CASRSSGGIELFF
>TRBJ2-5|TRBV15|few|TRBD1
TGTGCCACCAGCAGAGAAGACAGGGAGCAAGAGACCCAGTACTTC
CATSREDREQETQYF
>TRBJ2-3|TRBV7-3|NA|TRBD2
TGTGCCAGCAGCTTACTTCCGGGAGGGTCGACAGATACGCAGTATTTT
CASSLLPGGSTDTQYF
>TRBJ2-7|TRBV7-2|few|TRBD2
TGTGCCAGCAGCTTAAGACTAGCGGGAGGCCACGAGCAGTACTTC
CASSLRLAGGHEQYF
>TRBJ1-5|TRBV5-1|few|NA
TGCGCCAGCAGCTTGGAAACAGGGCCGAATCAGCCCCAGCATTTT
CASSLETGPNQPQHF
>TRBJ2-4|TRBV5-1|many|NA
TGCGCCAGCAGCTTGCAAGGGGCTGGCAAAAACATTCAGTACTTC
CASSLQGAGKNIQYF
>TRBJ2-1|TRBV12-3/TRBV12-4|NA|NA
TGTGCCAGCAGTTTAGGAAGGTATTATAATGAGCAGTTCTTC
CASSLGRYYNEQFF
>TRBJ1-2|TRBV4-3|NA|TRBD1
TGCGCCAGCAGCCAAGTAGCGGCACAGGGGGCGGACTATGGCTACACCTTC
CASSQVAAQGADYGYTF
>TRBJ2-6|TRBV12-3/TRBV12-4|NA|NA
TGTGCCAGCAGTTTCGGAGGTTTCAGCTCTGGGGCCAACGTCCTGACTTTC
CASSFGGFSSGANVLTF
>TRBJ2-5|TRBV12-3/TRBV12-4|many|NA
TGTGCCAGCAGTTTTGGTAGGGGGGTGTGGGAGACCCAGTACTTC
CASSFGRGVWETQYF
>TRBJ2-2|TRBV5-1|many|TRBD1
TGCGCCAGCAGCTCCGGGACAGCGACCGGGGAGCTGTTTTTT
CASSSGTATGELFF
>TRBJ2-3|TRBV3-1|NA|NA
TGTGCCAGCAGCCAATTAGACCGGGGCTCGCAGATTGATCAGTATTTT
CASSQLDRGSQIDQYF
>TRBJ2-3|TRBV9|NA|NA
TGTGCCAGCAGCTTCACCCACGCGACAGATACGCAGTATTTT
CASSFTHATDTQYF
>TRBJ1-2|TRBV18|few|NA
TGTGCCAGCTCACCGGACTCTACTTGGTATGGCTACACCTTC
CASSPDSTWYGYTF
>TRBJ2-3|TRBV5-4|few|TRBD1
TGTGCCAGCAGCTTGGAGGGGACAGGGATCACAACAGATACGCAGTATTTT
CASSLEGTGITTDTQYF
>TRBJ2-4|TRBV15|NA|NA
TGTGCCACCAGCAGTAACCCCGGGACAGCCAAAAACATTCAGTACTTC
CATSSNPGTAKNIQYF